The text below deals with one T cell receptor (beta chain). Its antigen is not known. The CDR3 totals 16 residues. Trimming stripped 0 bases from V and 5 bases from J, with 12 bases between. Germline loops: CDR1 SGDLS, CDR2 YYNGEE. These data originate in a study of regulatory T cells in long-lasting Graves disease. Time point meaning: persistent/refractory GD, antithyroid drugs over 5 years with positive TRAb. PBMCs provided the RNA from which the TCR library was made. Study outcomes and limitations: Peripheral blood alone, not thyroid tissue, underwent study.

Building of the TCR beta libraries involved iRepertoire HTBI primers and Arm-PCR of CDR3 regions. TCRdb reprocessed the multiplex PCR reads with MiXCR, giving one entry per CDR3 protein. This table holds roughly 300,000 distinct CDR3 sequences, around 20% found once. The sequenced sample was peripheral blood mononuclear cells (PBMCs), obtained when the disease was refractory, from a patient treated with antithyroid drugs. The V gene is TRBV9, the J gene TRBJ1-6, with a possible D match to TRBD1 (5 bases). This TCR was recovered from a female donor with Graves disease. The CDR3 here is CASSVDPGTNNSPLHF. The CDR3 nucleotides read TGTGCCAGCAGCGTAGACCCCGGGACCAATAATTCACCCCTCCACTTT.